Presented here are 9 T cell receptor beta chains from one specimen sequenced in a study of siplizumab effects on memory and regulatory T cells. Data came from immunoSEQ multiplex PCR; TCRdb stores just in-frame clones and leaves some out. Altogether 80,000 to 130,000 clones are present, roughly 94% being singletons, with the ten largest covering roughly 0.6%. The specimen sequenced was Tregs sorted from blood. The source is a human donor in good health.

The rearrangement joins TRBV5-1 to TRBJ2-7; D unresolved. V was pared by 3 bases and J by 0 bases, with 19 bases between. Germline CDR1 SGHRS, CDR2 YFSETQ. CDR3 length: 17 residues. For the CDR3, the DNA is TGCGCCAGCAGCTCACAAACTGGGATCAGGAGCTCCTACGAGCAGTACTTC. It codes for CASSSQTGIRSSYEQYF. The variable domain in full, completed from reference TRBV5-1 and TRBJ2-7, reads KAGVTQTPRYLIKTRGQQVTLSCSPISGHRSVSWYQQTPGQGLQFLFEYFSETQRNKGNFPGRFSGRQFSNSRSEMNVSTLELGDSALYLCASSSQTGIRSSYEQYFGPGTRLTVT.

The V and J genes are TRBV12-2 and TRBJ1-1; the table's D call of TRBD1 was not tested on the DNA. TRBV12-2 is a pseudogene. This CDR3 spans 19 amino acids. This CDR3 reads CASRLGATGTTHLNTEAFF. The CDR3 nucleotides read TGTGCAAGTCGCTTAGGAGCAACCGGGACAACTCATTTGAACACTGAAGCTTTCTTT.

This chain joins TRBV5-4 and TRBJ1-1; a possible D gene is TRBD1 (6 bases). Trimming cost V 4 bases and J 4 bases, with 17 bases left between them. The CDR3 spans 15 residues. The germline V gene encodes CDR1 SGHNT and CDR2 YYREEE (reference sequence). The chain's CDR3 is CASSIGGTVSTEAFF. The CDR3 DNA reads TGTGCCAGCAGCATAGGGGGGACGGTTAGCACTGAAGCTTTCTTT.

J is TRBJ2-3 and V is TRBV5-1; D might be TRBD2 (6 bases). The V end was cut by 0 bases, the J end by 2 bases, with 10 bases between. The CDR3 is made up of 15 amino acids. Germline lookup yields CDR1 SGHRS and CDR2 YFSETQ. CDR3 in DNA: TGCGCCAGCAGCTTGGTCGGGGGAGCCACAGATACGCAGTATTTT. Translated: CASSLVGGATDTQYF.

In the case of this clone: One end of the junction varies from germline; a read error may be responsible. This same CDR3 is encoded by further DNA sequences in the sample. The chain employs TRBV6-1 and TRBJ1-2; unclear D gene. Germline V gene lookup returns CDR1 MNHNS and CDR2 SASEGT. CDR3 length: 13 amino acids. CDR3: CASSETGDYGYTF. The CDR3 DNA reads TGTGCCAGCAGTGAAACGGGAGACTATGGCTACACCTTT.

The chain recombines TRBV29-1 with TRBJ2-7; 8 bases are a match to TRBD2. The CDR3 sequence is 14 residues long. V lost 6 bases and J lost 2; bases outside the gene matches: 9. Germline loops: CDR1 SQVTM, CDR2 ANQGSEA. In nucleotides, the CDR3 is TGCAGCGTGGCGGGGGTAGCGGGGACCTACGAGCAGTACTTC. Its protein product is CSVAGVAGTYEQYF.

The CDR3 protein is CASSDRDYGYTF. The CDR3, as DNA: TGTGCCAGCAGTGACAGGGACTATGGCTACACCTTC. This chain links TRBV2 with TRBJ1-2; D may be TRBD1 (5 bases). This CDR3 has 12 residues. Germline V gene sequence: CDR1 SNHLY, CDR2 FYNNEI. Trimming removed 3 bases from V and 3 bases from J, with 5 bases in between.

The chain recombines TRBV5-1 with TRBJ2-3; 9 bases align to TRBD2. Trimming at V came to 5 bases and at J to 4 bases, leaving 17 bases not matched to a gene. CDR1 and CDR2 from the germline V gene are SGHRS and YFSETQ. This CDR3 is built from 18 residues. The CDR3 here is CASRIVFVAGAIADTQYF. Here the CDR3 DNA reads TGCGCCAGCAGAATTGTATTCGTAGCGGGAGCAATTGCAGATACGCAGTATTTT.

The chain couples TRBV28 to TRBJ1-1, with unresolved D. There are 14 residues in the CDR3. The V end lost 7 bases, the J end lost 4 bases, and 16 bases lay between the germline ends. Looked up from germline, CDR1 is MDHEN and CDR2 is SYDVKM. CDR3 nucleotide sequence: TGTGCCAGCAACACCATAGGGAGATCCACTGAAGCTTTCTTT. The encoded protein is CASNTIGRSTEAFF.